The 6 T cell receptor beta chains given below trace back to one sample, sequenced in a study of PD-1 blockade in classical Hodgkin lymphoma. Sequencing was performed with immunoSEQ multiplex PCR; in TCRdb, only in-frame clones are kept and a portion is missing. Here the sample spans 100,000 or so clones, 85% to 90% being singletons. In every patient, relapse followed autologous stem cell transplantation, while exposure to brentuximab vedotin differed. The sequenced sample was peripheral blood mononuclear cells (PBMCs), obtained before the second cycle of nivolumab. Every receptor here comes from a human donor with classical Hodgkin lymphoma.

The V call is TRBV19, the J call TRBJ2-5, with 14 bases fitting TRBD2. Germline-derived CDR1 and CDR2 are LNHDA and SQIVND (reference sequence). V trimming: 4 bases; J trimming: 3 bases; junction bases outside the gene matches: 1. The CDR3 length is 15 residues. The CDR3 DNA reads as TGTGCCAGTAGTACGGGACTAGCGGGGGAAGAGACCCAGTACTTC. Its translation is CASSTGLAGEETQYF.

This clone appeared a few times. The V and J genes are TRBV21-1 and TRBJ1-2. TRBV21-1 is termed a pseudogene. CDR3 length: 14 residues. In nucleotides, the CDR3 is TGTGCCAGCAGCAACGGGGTAGGGGAGGATCGCTACACCTTC. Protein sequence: CASSNGVGEDRYTF.

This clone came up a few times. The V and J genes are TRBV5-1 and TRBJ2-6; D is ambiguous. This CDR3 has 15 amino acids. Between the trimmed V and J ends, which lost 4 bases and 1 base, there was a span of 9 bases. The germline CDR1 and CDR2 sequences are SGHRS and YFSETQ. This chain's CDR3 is CASSLVPSGANVLTF. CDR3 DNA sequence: TGCGCCAGCAGCCTGGTCCCATCTGGGGCCAACGTCCTGACTTTC. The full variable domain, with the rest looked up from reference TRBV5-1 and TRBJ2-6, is KAGVTQTPRYLIKTRGQQVTLSCSPISGHRSVSWYQQTPGQGLQFLFEYFSETQRNKGNFPGRFSGRQFSNSRSEMNVSTLELGDSALYLCASSLVPSGANVLTFGAGSRLTVL.

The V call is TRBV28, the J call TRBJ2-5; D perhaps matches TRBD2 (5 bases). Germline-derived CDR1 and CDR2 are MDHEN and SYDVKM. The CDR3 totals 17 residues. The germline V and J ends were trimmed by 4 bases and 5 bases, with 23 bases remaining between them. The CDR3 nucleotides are TGTGCCAGCAGTTCCCCCGATGAGGGAGTTAGCCGGGAGACCCAGTACTTC. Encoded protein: CASSSPDEGVSRETQYF.

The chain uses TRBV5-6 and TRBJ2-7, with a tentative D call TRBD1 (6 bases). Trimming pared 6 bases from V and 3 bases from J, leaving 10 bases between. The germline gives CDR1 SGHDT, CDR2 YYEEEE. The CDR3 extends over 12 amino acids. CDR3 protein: CASTIQGYEQYF. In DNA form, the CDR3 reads TGTGCCAGCACCATACAGGGCTACGAGCAGTACTTC. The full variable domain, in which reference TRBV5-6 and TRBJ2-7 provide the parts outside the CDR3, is DAGVTQSPTHLIKTRGQQVTLRCSPKSGHDTVSWYQQALGQGPQFIFQYYEEEERQRGNFPDRFSGHQFPNYSSELNVNALLLGDSALYLCASTIQGYEQYFGPGTRLTVT.

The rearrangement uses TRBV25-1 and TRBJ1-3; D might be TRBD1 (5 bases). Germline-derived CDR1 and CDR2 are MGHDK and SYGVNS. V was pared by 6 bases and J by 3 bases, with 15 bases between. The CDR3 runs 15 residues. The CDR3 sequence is CASRRAGNFGNTIYF. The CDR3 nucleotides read TGTGCCAGCAGGCGGGCAGGGAACTTTGGAAACACCATATATTTT.